This T cell receptor beta chain was identified during a study of blood T cell repertoires in COVID-19. For the study at large: The study drew acute and convalescent COVID-19 samples from the United States, Italy and Spain. T cells, B-cell-depleted T cells, or PBMCs supplied cDNA or gDNA.

V was clipped by 2 bases and J by 9 bases; unmatched bases: 15. CDR3 length: 16 residues. CDR1 and CDR2 (germline): SGHTA, FQGTGA. Some clones are missing from TCRdb's copy, which holds only in-frame ones; the method was immunoSEQ multiplex PCR. The sample yields 50,000 to 65,000 clones, around 86% seen once. This sequence was found in a human donor in a cohort sampled during active COVID-19. Sequenced sample: peripheral blood. This chain uses TRBV7-3 with TRBJ2-5; 7 nucleotides line up with TRBD2. The CDR3 DNA reads TGTGCCAGCAGCTTAGCTAGGCCGGAGGGAGGGTATCCCCAGTACTTC. Its protein product is CASSLARPEGGYPQYF. Full variable domain (rest looked up from reference TRBV7-3 and TRBJ2-5): GAGVSQTPSNKVTEKGKYVELRCDPISGHTALYWYRQSLGQGPEFLIYFQGTGAADDSGLPNDRFFAVRPEGSVSTLKIQRTERGDSAVYLCASSLARPEGGYPQYFGPGTRLLVL.